Listed here are 21 T cell receptor beta chains from one sample, sequenced in a study of cytomegalovirus exposure and HLA in healthy donors. Both 60 Vbeta primers and 13 Jbeta primers went into the PCR. Sequencing was performed with immunoSEQ multiplex PCR; in TCRdb, only in-frame clones are kept and a portion is missing. The repertoire has around 53,000 clones, just under 85% of them found once; the top ten carry about 3.1%. Source material: PBMCs. All receptors come from a man aged 50 or older in good health and CMV-seronegative.

The CDR3 reads CAWGQYPTTYEQYF. Here the CDR3 DNA reads TGTGCCTGGGGACAGTACCCGACCACCTACGAGCAGTACTTC. The chain carries TRBV30 and TRBJ2-7, with a tentative D call TRBD1 (6 bases). Germline V gene sequence: CDR1 GTSNPN, CDR2 SVGIG (reference sequence). The CDR3 is 14 residues long. Trimming stripped 5 bases from V and 2 bases from J, with 16 bases between.

The chain joins TRBV27 to TRBJ2-7; D may be TRBD2 (6 bases). Looked up from germline, CDR1 is MNHEY and CDR2 is SMNVEV (reference sequence). V lost 5 bases, J lost 3 bases, and 26 bases lay in between. The CDR3 consists of 18 residues. The CDR3 bases are TGTGCCAGCAGTACCCTCCATGGGGACTCCAAGACCTACTACGAGCAGTACTTC. Protein sequence: CASSTLHGDSKTYYEQYF.

The genes are TRBV7-9 and TRBJ2-5; D not resolved. V lost 0 bases to trimming and J lost 3 bases, with 5 bases between them. The germline V gene has CDR1 SEHNR and CDR2 FQNEAQ (reference sequence). The CDR3 length is 13 residues. The CDR3 DNA reads as TGTGCCAGCAGCTTAGCATTCAAAGAGACCCAGTACTTC. It encodes CASSLAFKETQYF.

This clone came up once. The chain uses TRBV19 and TRBJ2-2; D is unresolved. Between the trimmed V and J ends, which lost 1 base and 6 bases, there was a span of 6 bases. CDR1 is LNHDA and CDR2 is SQIVND in the germline V gene (reference sequence). This CDR3 has 13 amino acids. This chain's CDR3 is CASSIVSSGELFF. Here the CDR3 DNA reads TGTGCCAGTAGTATAGTGTCGTCCGGGGAGCTGTTTTTT.

The J gene is TRBJ1-2, the V gene TRBV18, with TRBD1 matching over 9 bases. CDR1 is KGHSH, CDR2 LQKENI, per germline. V shed 3 bases and J 7 bases; nucleotides not matched to a gene: 6. CDR3 length: 14 residues. CDR3 coding DNA: TGTGCCAGCTCACCCTCAGGACAGGGGCCTGGCTACACCTTC. As protein: CASSPSGQGPGYTF.

The genes are TRBV5-1 and TRBJ1-1; D is unclear. Germline loops: CDR1 SGHRS, CDR2 YFSETQ. CDR3 length: 17 residues. With 6 bases removed from V and 1 base from J, the gap between germline ends came to 22 bases. The CDR3 DNA reads TGCGCCAGCATGTTAACTATCGACCGGGAGCGGAACACTGAAGCTTTCTTT. Its translation is CASMLTIDRERNTEAFF.

V is TRBV7-9 and J is TRBJ1-1; D is perhaps TRBD1 (5 bases). Trimming left V 9 bases short and J 7 bases short, with 12 bases between. Per the germline V gene, CDR1 is SEHNR and CDR2 is FQNEAQ (reference sequence). The CDR3 is 11 amino acids. CDR3 region: CASDRTSEAFF. The CDR3 coding sequence is TGTGCCAGTGACAGAACCAGTGAAGCTTTCTTT.

The chain employs TRBV5-4 and TRBJ2-5, with TRBD2 matching over 16 bases. Per the germline V gene, CDR1 is SGHNT and CDR2 is YYREEE (reference sequence). The CDR3 loop spans 18 amino acids. Germline trimming cut 2 bases from V and 5 bases from J; bases unmatched to any gene: 9. The CDR3 DNA sequence: TGTGCCAGCAGCTTAACCGGGACTAGCGGGGGGGCCATGGAGACCCAGTACTTC. Translation: CASSLTGTSGGAMETQYF.

This clone was recorded once. The chain carries TRBV7-9 and TRBJ1-5; 7 bases line up with TRBD1. CDR1 and CDR2 (germline): SEHNR, FQNEAQ (reference sequence). The ends lost 1 base at V and 3 bases at J; junction bases unmatched: 9. The CDR3 covers 17 residues. CDR3 nucleotides: TGTGCCAGCAGCTTAGGGACAGGAGCGAGAAACAATCAGCCCCAGCATTTT. As protein: CASSLGTGARNNQPQHF.

The chain is built from TRBV2 and TRBJ2-5, with TRBD1 matching 7 bases. J was trimmed by 5 bases and V by 6 bases; bases with no gene match: 21. CDR1 is SNHLY, CDR2 FYNNEI, per germline. This CDR3 contains 18 residues. The CDR3 sequence is CASSWSPATGHPRETQYF. The DNA for the CDR3 is TGTGCCAGCAGCTGGTCCCCCGCGACAGGGCACCCTCGGGAGACCCAGTACTTC.

This clone appeared a few times. The rearrangement links TRBV6-1 to TRBJ2-1, with 9 bases identical to TRBD1. With 2 bases clipped from V and 4 bases from J, the junction kept 6 bases outside the gene matches. CDR1 MNHNS and CDR2 SASEGT come from the germline V gene. This CDR3 has 16 amino acids. The chain's CDR3 is CASSEFGTGRYNEQFF. The CDR3 coding sequence is TGTGCCAGCAGTGAATTCGGGACAGGGAGATACAATGAGCAGTTCTTC.

The chain recombines TRBV5-1 with TRBJ2-3; tentative D call: TRBD1 (6 bases). V lost 1 base and J 2 bases, leaving 8 bases between the germline ends. Germline CDR1 reads SGHRS; CDR2 reads YFSETQ. This CDR3 spans 14 amino acids. CDR3 sequence (DNA): TGCGCCAGCAGCTTGACAGGGTTCACAGATACGCAGTATTTT. The encoded protein is CASSLTGFTDTQYF. Together with reference TRBV5-1 and TRBJ2-3, the CDR3 gives the full variable domain: KAGVTQTPRYLIKTRGQQVTLSCSPISGHRSVSWYQQTPGQGLQFLFEYFSETQRNKGNFPGRFSGRQFSNSRSEMNVSTLELGDSALYLCASSLTGFTDTQYFGPGTRLTVL.

The chain links TRBV19 to TRBJ2-7; TRBD1 matches 10 bases. After removal of 1 base from V and 2 bases from J, the junction contained 14 bases not matched to a gene. The germline CDR1 and CDR2 sequences are LNHDA and SQIVND (reference sequence). The CDR3 has 19 residues. CDR3 sequence reads: CASSIVHSPGQGPTYEQYF. The CDR3 DNA follows: TGTGCCAGTAGTATAGTCCATTCACCGGGACAGGGGCCTACCTACGAGCAGTACTTC.

This chain links TRBV10-2 with TRBJ2-3, with a tentative D call TRBD2 (6 bases). Trimming shortened V by 3 bases and J by 0 bases, and 10 bases separated the two germline ends. The CDR3 spans 15 residues. Germline CDR1 is WSHSY and CDR2 is SAAADI. The CDR3 protein is CASSDVLASTDTQYF. The CDR3 region has the DNA TGCGCCAGCAGTGATGTCCTAGCGAGCACAGATACGCAGTATTTT.

V gene TRBV5-6 combines with J gene TRBJ1-4, with 7 positions matching TRBD1. V lost 2 bases, J lost 0 bases, and 13 bases stayed unmatched. Germline-derived CDR1 and CDR2 are SGHDT and YYEEEE. CDR3 length equals 19 residues. The CDR3 nucleotides read TGTGCCAGCAGCTTCAAAGGGGGCCGCATAGTTGCAACTAATGAAAAACTGTTTTTT. This codes for CASSFKGGRIVATNEKLFF.

J is TRBJ1-2 and V is TRBV18; TRBD1 matches at 8 bases. After removal of 6 bases from V and 3 bases from J, the junction contained 9 bases not matched to a gene. Germline lookup yields CDR1 KGHSH and CDR2 LQKENI. This CDR3 spans 15 amino acids. The CDR3 sequence is CASSRDQGADYGYTF. CDR3 DNA: TGTGCCAGCTCTCGGGACCAGGGGGCTGACTATGGCTACACCTTC.

The chain recombines TRBV30 with TRBJ1-1; D is ambiguous. V was clipped by 3 bases and J by 1 base, with 9 bases between them. The CDR3 has 13 residues. Germline V gene lookup returns CDR1 GTSNPN and CDR2 SVGIG (reference sequence). The CDR3 nucleotides read TGTGCCTGGAGACCCCGGGGGAACACTGAAGCTTTCTTT. It encodes CAWRPRGNTEAFF.

V usage is TRBV2 and J usage is TRBJ1-5, with TRBD1 matching 7 bases. After removal of 6 bases from V and 3 bases from J, the junction contained 11 bases not matched to a gene. Germline CDR1 is SNHLY and CDR2 is FYNNEI. CDR3 length equals 16 residues. CDR3 sequence reads: CASRGGTGANNQPQHF. CDR3 bases: TGTGCCAGCAGGGGCGGCACAGGGGCCAACAATCAGCCCCAGCATTTT.

The rearrangement joins TRBV19 to TRBJ1-6; TRBD1 might be the D (5 bases). The germline gives CDR1 LNHDA, CDR2 SQIVND (reference sequence). V lost 3 bases to trimming and J lost 8 bases, with 8 bases between them. The CDR3 spans 13 residues. CDR3 region: CASSIQGDSPLHF. CDR3 nucleotide sequence: TGTGCCAGTAGTATCCAGGGTGATTCACCCCTCCACTTT.

The table lists this clone with a count of one. Here the CDR3 reads CASSLAGTANQPQHF. Here the CDR3 DNA reads TGCGCCAGCAGCTTGGCCGGGACAGCTAATCAGCCCCAGCATTTT. The chain recombines TRBV5-1 with TRBJ1-5; TRBD1 agrees at 7 bases. Germline CDR1 reads SGHRS; CDR2 reads YFSETQ. V dropped 0 bases and J dropped 4; count of bases not matched to a gene: 4. The CDR3 has 15 residues. The full variable domain, rest sourced from reference TRBV5-1 and TRBJ1-5, is KAGVTQTPRYLIKTRGQQVTLSCSPISGHRSVSWYQQTPGQGLQFLFEYFSETQRNKGNFPGRFSGRQFSNSRSEMNVSTLELGDSALYLCASSLAGTANQPQHFGDGTRLSIL.

The chain is built from TRBV18 and TRBJ2-1; 9 bases are a match to TRBD1. The CDR3 sequence is 14 residues long. J was trimmed by 7 bases and V by 2 bases; bases with no gene match: 3. Germline V gene data show CDR1 as KGHSH and CDR2 as LQKENI. The CDR3 reads CASSPLGTGNEQFF. The DNA for the CDR3 is TGTGCCAGCTCACCATTGGGGACAGGGAATGAGCAGTTCTTC.